The 5 T cell receptor beta chains listed next were all sequenced from one sample in a study of T-cell memory formation after mild COVID-19. TCRdb fed the 5' RACE reads into MiXCR, producing one record per CDR3 protein. The table shows 470,000 or so distinct CDR3 sequences, with 20% to 30% occurring only once. The sample consisted of PBMCs or a T cell subset sorted from them (not recorded which). The source is an adult woman who had mild COVID-19 (a few samples of this study predate the infection). Cell type and time point are not known.

This chain uses TRBV5-6 with TRBJ2-5; D not resolved. The germline gives CDR1 SGHDT, CDR2 YYEEEE. The CDR3 spans 13 residues. V lost 4 bases and J 5 bases, leaving 12 bases between the germline ends. The CDR3 nucleotides read TGTGCCAGCAGCACGGGCGGTCCGGAGACCCAGTACTTC. It encodes CASSTGGPETQYF.

V is TRBV7-2 and J is TRBJ2-5, with 10 bases identical to TRBD2. There are 17 residues in the CDR3. V dropped 2 bases and J dropped 5; count of bases not matched to a gene: 11. Per germline, CDR1 SGHTA and CDR2 FQGNSA. CDR3 in DNA: TGTGCCAGCAGCTTACCATCTAGCGGGAGAGTGGATGAGACCCAGTACTTC. The encoded protein is CASSLPSSGRVDETQYF.

This clonotype was recorded a few times. The chain employs TRBV12-3 or TRBV12-4 and TRBJ1-5; no firm D call. V was cut by 6 bases and J by 5 bases, with 11 bases left in between. This CDR3 has 13 residues. The chain's CDR3 is CASSGREDQPQHF. The CDR3 nucleotides read TGTGCCAGCAGCGGACGGGAAGATCAGCCCCAGCATTTT.

This chain uses TRBV7-3 with TRBJ1-1; D might be TRBD1 (6 bases). V gave up 2 bases and J gave up 0 bases, with 13 bases separating them. Germline CDR1 reads SGHTA; CDR2 reads FQGTGA. This CDR3 is built from 16 residues. The CDR3 region has the DNA TGTGCCAGCAGCTTATCGGGGGCGGGGATGAACACTGAAGCTTTCTTT. Protein: CASSLSGAGMNTEAFF.

The chain employs TRBV6-5 and TRBJ2-7, with D perhaps matching TRBD1 (6 bases). This CDR3 is built from 14 residues. Trimming cost V 5 bases and J 1 base, with 12 bases left between them. Germline CDR1 and CDR2: MNHEY and SVGAGI. CDR3 bases: TGTGCCAGCAGTCGGACAGTTGGTTCCTACGAGCAGTACTTC. It specifies CASSRTVGSYEQYF.